Below, 21 T cell receptor beta chains from the same sample are listed, as sequenced in a study of blood T cell repertoires in COVID-19. Libraries were prepared by immunoSEQ multiplex PCR; TCRdb keeps only in-frame clonotypes and omits some of them. The sample consists of about 280,000 clones, around 86% of them appearing once. The sequencing input was peripheral blood. Source of these receptors: a woman in her 30s who had recovered from COVID-19.

The chain carries TRBV5-5 and TRBJ2-5; D gene uncertain. V lost 4 bases to trimming and J lost 2 bases, with 12 bases between them. This CDR3 contains 14 residues. The V gene's germline CDR1 is SGHKS and CDR2 YYEKEE (reference sequence). CDR3 amino acids: CASSQPDGQETQYF. For the CDR3, the DNA is TGTGCCAGCAGCCAGCCAGACGGGCAAGAGACCCAGTACTTC.

The rearrangement links TRBV24-1 to TRBJ2-5; maybe TRBD2 (6 bases). Germline lookup yields CDR1 KGHDR and CDR2 SFDVKD. Trimming removed 5 bases at V and 5 bases at J, with 20 bases between. The CDR3 loop spans 16 amino acids. The CDR3 reads CATSAWDGGDRETQYF. CDR3 DNA: TGTGCCACCAGTGCTTGGGACGGGGGAGATAGGGAGACCCAGTACTTC.

V usage is TRBV4-2 and J usage is TRBJ1-1, with a weak D call TRBD1 (5 bases). The CDR3 is 15 amino acids. Germline V lookup: CDR1 LGHNA, CDR2 YNFKEQ. Trimming pared 2 bases from V and 1 base from J, leaving 11 bases between. The CDR3 spells CASSQPRQRNTEAFF. The CDR3 nucleotides read TGTGCCAGCAGCCAACCCCGACAGAGGAACACTGAAGCTTTCTTT.

The chain uses TRBV27 and TRBJ2-7; D possibly corresponds to TRBD1 (5 bases). In germline, CDR1 is MNHEY, CDR2 SMNVEV (reference sequence). The length of the CDR3 is 14 residues. The ends were cut back, 6 bases at V and 2 bases at J, with 14 bases in the middle. The CDR3 DNA reads as TGTGCCAGCAGAGATCTAGGGGATCCCTACGAGCAGTACTTC. Amino acids: CASRDLGDPYEQYF.

The chain links TRBV28 to TRBJ2-1; 7 bases line up with TRBD2. Germline V gene data show CDR1 as MDHEN and CDR2 as SYDVKM. The J segment lost 4 bases and the V segment lost 5 bases, leaving 14 bases of the junction unmatched. The CDR3 sequence is 17 residues long. The chain's CDR3 is CASSPEKRAGEYNEQFF. CDR3 bases: TGTGCCAGCAGTCCCGAAAAGAGGGCGGGGGAGTACAATGAGCAGTTCTTC.

The CDR3 sequence is CASSKGSGLYTGELFF. The CDR3 DNA follows: TGTGCCAGCAGCAAAGGTTCAGGGCTTTACACCGGGGAGCTGTTTTTT. V gene TRBV21-1 combines with J gene TRBJ2-2; TRBD1, the table's D call, was not compared with the DNA. TRBV21-1 has pseudogene status. The CDR3 spans 16 residues.

The genes are TRBV19 and TRBJ1-2, with TRBD1 matching 12 bases. Germline V lookup: CDR1 LNHDA, CDR2 SQIVND (reference sequence). The CDR3 runs 15 residues. The V segment lost 5 bases and the J segment 8 bases; nucleotides outside the gene matches: 9. The CDR3 is CASSVRDRGRLGYTF. DNA for the CDR3: TGTGCCAGTAGTGTCCGGGACAGGGGGCGTCTCGGCTACACCTTC.

The chain uses TRBV4-2 and TRBJ1-4; D is uncertain. V lost 9 bases and J 0 bases, leaving 11 bases between the germline ends. Germline V CDR1 and CDR2: LGHNA, YNFKEQ. The CDR3 contains 14 residues. CDR3 loop: CASRDQATNEKLFF. For the CDR3, the DNA is TGTGCCAGTCGAGACCAGGCAACTAATGAAAAACTGTTTTTT.

The chain couples TRBV5-4 to TRBJ2-1; TRBD1 matches 9 bases. The CDR3 is 17 amino acids. CDR1 is SGHNT, CDR2 YYREEE, per germline (reference sequence). Trimming removed 4 bases from V and 0 bases from J; junction bases left unmatched: 8. CDR3 in amino acids: CASSADRGYSSYNEQFF. The DNA for the CDR3 is TGTGCCAGCAGCGCCGACAGGGGGTATAGCTCCTACAATGAGCAGTTCTTC.

The chain links TRBV2 to TRBJ2-1; 11 bases agree with TRBD2. Trimming cost V 4 bases and J 5 bases; bases outside gene matches: 4. The CDR3 loop spans 15 amino acids. CDR1 is SNHLY, CDR2 FYNNEI, per germline. The DNA of the CDR3 is TGTGCCAGCAGTGCACTAGCGGGAGACGACAATGAGCAGTTCTTC. It is translated as CASSALAGDDNEQFF.

This clone has a handful of counts. The chain is built from TRBV7-9 and TRBJ1-2; D ambiguous. V lost 5 bases to trimming and J lost 4 bases, with 17 bases between them. Germline values: CDR1 SEHNR, CDR2 FQNEAQ (reference sequence). This CDR3 region has 15 residues. In nucleotides, the CDR3 is TGTGCCAGCAGCCAGCCCGGAGGACGAACCTATGGCTACACCTTC. This codes for CASSQPGGRTYGYTF.

A few counts support this clone. This chain uses TRBV3-1 (or the pseudogene TRBV3-2) with TRBJ1-5; TRBD1 might be the D (5 bases). The CDR3 is 16 residues long. The germline V gene encodes CDR1 LGHDT and CDR2 YNNKEL (reference sequence). Trimming shortened V by 0 bases and J by 6 bases, and 15 bases separated the two germline ends. The CDR3: CASSQEPGGRGQPQHF. The CDR3 DNA reads as TGTGCCAGCAGCCAAGAGCCGGGGGGACGGGGTCAGCCCCAGCATTTT.

The V call is TRBV6-5, the J call TRBJ1-4; 9 bases map to TRBD1. CDR3 length: 13 residues. Looked up from germline, CDR1 is MNHEY and CDR2 is SVGAGI. The J segment lost 10 bases and the V segment lost 10 bases, leaving 10 bases of the junction unmatched. This CDR3 is CATTQGAKGKLFF. Here the CDR3 DNA reads TGTGCCACCACACAGGGGGCGAAGGGAAAACTGTTTTTT.

The chain is built from TRBV7-3 and TRBJ2-1; a weak D match, TRBD1 (5 bases). This CDR3 has 15 amino acids. Germline V lookup: CDR1 SGHTA, CDR2 FQGTGA. With 4 bases removed from V and 3 bases from J, the gap between germline ends came to 13 bases. The CDR3 region is CASSSARALYNEQFF. Written as DNA, the CDR3 is TGTGCCAGCAGCTCCGCCAGGGCGCTCTACAATGAGCAGTTCTTC.

The chain couples TRBV5-5 to TRBJ1-2; the D gene is possibly TRBD1 (5 bases). Trimming took off 2 bases at V and 5 bases at J, with 7 bases between the two ends. The V gene's germline CDR1 is SGHKS and CDR2 YYEKEE (reference sequence). The CDR3 extends over 12 amino acids. The CDR3 loop reads CASSFQGYGYTF. As DNA, the CDR3 is TGTGCCAGCAGCTTCCAGGGTTATGGCTACACCTTC. The full variable domain, in which reference TRBV5-5 and TRBJ1-2 provide the parts outside the CDR3, is DAGVTQSPTHLIKTRGQQVTLRCSPISGHKSVSWYQQVLGQGPQFIFQYYEKEERGRGNFPDRFSARQFPNYSSELNVNALLLGDSALYLCASSFQGYGYTFGSGTRLTVV.

This chain connects TRBV11-2 to TRBJ2-3; 8 bases fit TRBD2. This CDR3 comprises 15 residues. Germline trimming cut 6 bases from V and 6 bases from J; bases unmatched to any gene: 11. The germline CDR1 and CDR2 sequences are SGHAT and FQNNGV. The CDR3 is CASRRSSGWEDTQYF. The CDR3 coding sequence is TGTGCCAGCAGACGCTCTAGCGGGTGGGAGGATACGCAGTATTTT. The variable domain in full, with the rest retrieved from reference TRBV11-2 and TRBJ2-3, is EAGVAQSPRYKIIEKRQSVAFWCNPISGHATLYWYQQILGQGPKLLIQFQNNGVVDDSQLPKDRFSAERLKGVDSTLKIQPAKLEDSAVYLCASRRSSGWEDTQYFGPGTRLTVL.

The chain employs TRBV28 and TRBJ2-6; 11 nucleotides line up with TRBD2. The V and J ends lost 6 bases and 1 base, in that order; junction bases with no gene match: 8. This CDR3 contains 18 residues. CDR1 and CDR2 from the germline V gene are MDHEN and SYDVKM. CDR3 region: CASSPGTSGFSGANVLTF. CDR3 DNA sequence: TGTGCCAGCAGCCCCGGGACTAGCGGTTTTTCTGGGGCCAACGTCCTGACTTTC.

The count of this clone is one. The chain carries TRBV6-6 and TRBJ2-5; the D is unclear. Between the trimmed V and J ends, which lost 0 bases and 5 bases, there was a span of 7 bases. The CDR3 is 13 residues long. Germline V lookup: CDR1 MNHNY, CDR2 SVGAGI (reference sequence). The CDR3 is CASSYSPPETQYF. The CDR3 DNA sequence: TGTGCCAGCAGTTACTCCCCCCCGGAGACCCAGTACTTC.

This chain links TRBV6-5 with TRBJ1-1, with a weak D call TRBD1 (6 bases). Germline V gene data show CDR1 as MNHEY and CDR2 as SVGAGI. This CDR3 spans 15 amino acids. V lost 6 bases, J lost 2 bases, and 16 bases lay in between. In DNA, the CDR3 is TGTGCCAGCAGGGGGGCAGGGAGTAGAAACACTGAAGCTTTCTTT. Its protein product is CASRGAGSRNTEAFF.

The chain combines TRBV13 with TRBJ2-7; D might be TRBD1 (6 bases). Germline lookup yields CDR1 PRHDT and CDR2 FYEKMQ (reference sequence). The length of the CDR3 is 13 residues. V lost 5 bases and J 3 bases, leaving 11 bases between the germline ends. CDR3 DNA sequence: TGTGCCAGCAGCAACCGGGACAACTACGAGCAGTACTTC. This encodes CASSNRDNYEQYF.

The chain joins TRBV18 to TRBJ1-2; 10 nucleotides agree with TRBD1. V shed 2 bases, J shed 8 bases, and the junction held 8 bases outside the gene matches. The V gene's germline CDR1 is KGHSH and CDR2 LQKENI. The length of the CDR3 is 15 residues. The CDR3 region is CASSPAPGTGDGYTF. In nucleotides, the CDR3 is TGTGCCAGCTCACCAGCTCCCGGGACAGGGGACGGCTACACCTTC.